This T cell receptor beta chain was identified during a study of blood T cell dynamics during melanoma immunotherapy. Background on the study: First-line therapy was either pembrolizumab or nivolumab with ipilimumab for metastatic melanoma.

The time point: pre-treatment baseline. Sampling occurred pretreatment (T0) and at week 3 (W3), after cycle one of checkpoint blockade. Prior systemic cancer therapy, immunosuppressant use and other active malignancies excluded patients. Generated by immunoSEQ multiplex PCR, the TCRdb table keeps only in-frame clones and is missing some. Of over 14,000 clones in the sample, about 84% were seen once. The clonotype was recovered from a human donor with melanoma. The material was blood, obtained from a patient treated with checkpoint blockade.

CDR3 region: CAWTLFRDRARSPLHF. In nucleotides, the CDR3 is TGTGCCTGGACCTTGTTCCGGGACAGGGCGCGGTCACCCCTCCACTTT. The rearrangement links TRBV30 to TRBJ1-6, with 9 nucleotides matching TRBD1. Germline V gene sequence: CDR1 GTSNPN, CDR2 SVGIG (reference sequence). CDR3 length: 16 amino acids. Trimming removed 4 bases from V and 10 bases from J; junction bases left unmatched: 14.